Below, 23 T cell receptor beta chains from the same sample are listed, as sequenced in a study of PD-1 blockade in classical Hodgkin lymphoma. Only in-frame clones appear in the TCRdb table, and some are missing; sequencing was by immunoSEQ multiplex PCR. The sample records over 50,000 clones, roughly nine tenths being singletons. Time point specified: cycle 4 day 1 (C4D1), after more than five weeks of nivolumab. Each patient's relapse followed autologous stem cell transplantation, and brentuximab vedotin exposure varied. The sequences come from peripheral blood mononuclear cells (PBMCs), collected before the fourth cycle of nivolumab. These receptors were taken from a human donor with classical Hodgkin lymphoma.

The CDR3 DNA reads as TGTGCCAGCAGAGACTCCGGGACAGGGGGCCTCAATGAGCAGTTCTTC. Its translation is CASRDSGTGGLNEQFF. This chain links TRBV28 with TRBJ2-1, with 12 bases that match TRBD1. Germline CDR1 reads MDHEN; CDR2 reads SYDVKM. Germline trimming cut 6 bases from V and 6 bases from J; bases unmatched to any gene: 9. This CDR3 has 16 amino acids.

The chain's CDR3 is CASLVYGRSEAFF. DNA for the CDR3: TGTGCCAGCCTCGTATATGGCAGAAGTGAAGCTTTCTTT. The V and J genes are TRBV28 and TRBJ1-1; D not certain. CDR1 and CDR2 from the germline V gene are MDHEN and SYDVKM. The CDR3 extends over 13 amino acids. V lost 8 bases and J lost 7, with 17 bases in between.

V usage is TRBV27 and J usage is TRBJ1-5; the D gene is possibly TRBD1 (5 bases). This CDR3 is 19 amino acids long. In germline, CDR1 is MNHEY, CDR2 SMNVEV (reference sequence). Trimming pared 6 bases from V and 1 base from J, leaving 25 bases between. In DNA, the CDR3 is TGTGCCAGCAGCCCTATCCTGATGGGGCCAAGGGCGAGCAATCAGCCCCAGCATTTT. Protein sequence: CASSPILMGPRASNQPQHF.

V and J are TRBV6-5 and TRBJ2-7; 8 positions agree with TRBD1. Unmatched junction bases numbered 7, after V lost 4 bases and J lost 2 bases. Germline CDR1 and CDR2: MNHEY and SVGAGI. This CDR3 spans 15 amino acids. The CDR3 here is CASSLGQEGTYEQYF. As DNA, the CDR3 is TGTGCCAGCAGTTTGGGACAGGAGGGGACCTACGAGCAGTACTTC.

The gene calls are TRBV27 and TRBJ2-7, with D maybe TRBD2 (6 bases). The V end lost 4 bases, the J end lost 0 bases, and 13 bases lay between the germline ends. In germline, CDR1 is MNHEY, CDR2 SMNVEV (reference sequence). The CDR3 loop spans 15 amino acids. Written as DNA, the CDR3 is TGTGCCAGCAGTTCTCCGGGACTCCGCTCCTACGAGCAGTACTTC. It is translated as CASSSPGLRSYEQYF.

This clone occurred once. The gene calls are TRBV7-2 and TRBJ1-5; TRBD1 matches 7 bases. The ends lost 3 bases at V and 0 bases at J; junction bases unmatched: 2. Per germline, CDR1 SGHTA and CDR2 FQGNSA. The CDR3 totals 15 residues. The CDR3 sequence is CASSLDRLSNQPQHF. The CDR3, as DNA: TGTGCCAGCAGCTTGGACAGGCTTAGCAATCAGCCCCAGCATTTT.

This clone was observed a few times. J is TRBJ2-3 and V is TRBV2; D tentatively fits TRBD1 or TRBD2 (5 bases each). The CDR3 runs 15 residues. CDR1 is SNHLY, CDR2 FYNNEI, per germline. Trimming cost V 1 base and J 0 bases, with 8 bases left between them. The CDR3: CASSEGGYSTDTQYF. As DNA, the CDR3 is TGTGCCAGCAGTGAAGGGGGGTATAGCACAGATACGCAGTATTTT.

The CDR3 sequence: CASSSGLDSTDTQYF. CDR3 nucleotides: TGTGCCAGCAGCTCAGGACTAGACAGCACAGATACGCAGTATTTT. The chain is built from TRBV5-4 and TRBJ2-3; TRBD2 aligns across 7 bases. Trimming cost V 3 bases and J 0 bases; bases outside gene matches: 4. Germline-derived CDR1 and CDR2 are SGHNT and YYREEE (reference sequence). The CDR3 consists of 15 residues.

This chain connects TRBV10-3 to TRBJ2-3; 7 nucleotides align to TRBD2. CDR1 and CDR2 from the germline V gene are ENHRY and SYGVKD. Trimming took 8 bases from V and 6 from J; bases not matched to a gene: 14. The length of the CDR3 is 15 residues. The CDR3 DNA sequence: TGTGCCATCGCCGAGGGGCGGGAGTTCGGGGATACGCAGTATTTT. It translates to CAIAEGREFGDTQYF.

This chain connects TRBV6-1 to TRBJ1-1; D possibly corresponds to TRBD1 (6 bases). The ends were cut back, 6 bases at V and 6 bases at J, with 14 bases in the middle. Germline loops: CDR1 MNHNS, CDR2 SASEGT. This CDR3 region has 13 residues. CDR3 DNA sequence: TGTGCCAGCAGGGACAGTGCAAACCCTGAAGCTTTCTTT. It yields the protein CASRDSANPEAFF.

CDR3 sequence: CASSEVWDQPQHF. DNA of the CDR3: TGTGCCAGCAGTGAAGTTTGGGATCAGCCCCAGCATTTT. The chain has TRBV6-1 and TRBJ1-5; D uncertain. The V and J ends lost 1 base and 5 bases respectively, with 6 bases between them. Germline assignment: CDR1 MNHNS and CDR2 SASEGT. The CDR3 loop spans 13 amino acids.

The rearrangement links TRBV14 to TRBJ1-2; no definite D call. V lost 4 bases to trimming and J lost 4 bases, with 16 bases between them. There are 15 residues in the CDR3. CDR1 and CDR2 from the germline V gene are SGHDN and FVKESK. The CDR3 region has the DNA TGTGCCAGCAGCCCCACGGCAGGTTGGGCCTATGGCTACACCTTC. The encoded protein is CASSPTAGWAYGYTF.

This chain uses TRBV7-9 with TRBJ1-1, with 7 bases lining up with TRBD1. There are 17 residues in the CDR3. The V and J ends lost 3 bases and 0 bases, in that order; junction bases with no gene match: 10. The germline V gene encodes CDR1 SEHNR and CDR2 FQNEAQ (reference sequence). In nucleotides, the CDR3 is TGTGCCAGCAGCTTCGGTGGGACAGCTTCATTGAACACTGAAGCTTTCTTT. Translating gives CASSFGGTASLNTEAFF.

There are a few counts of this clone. This CDR3 reads CASSEDSGYGYTF. The CDR3 DNA sequence: TGTGCCAGCAGTGAAGATTCTGGCTATGGCTACACCTTC. The V and J genes are TRBV6-1 and TRBJ1-2; D uncertain. The CDR3 consists of 13 residues. The V gene's germline CDR1 is MNHNS and CDR2 SASEGT. The V gene lost 1 base and the J gene lost 4 bases, with 7 bases spanning the gap.

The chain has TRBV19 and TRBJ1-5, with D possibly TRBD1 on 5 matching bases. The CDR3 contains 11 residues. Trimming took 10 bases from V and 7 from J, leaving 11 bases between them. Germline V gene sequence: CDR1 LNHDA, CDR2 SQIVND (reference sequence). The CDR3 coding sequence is TGTGCCACGGGGGGGGGACAGCCCCAGCATTTT. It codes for CATGGGQPQHF.

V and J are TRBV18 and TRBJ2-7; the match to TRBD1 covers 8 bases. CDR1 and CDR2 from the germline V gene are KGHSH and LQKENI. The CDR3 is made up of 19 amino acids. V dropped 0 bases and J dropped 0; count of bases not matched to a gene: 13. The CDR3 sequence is CASSPPRQGATKPSYEQYF. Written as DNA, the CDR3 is TGTGCCAGCTCACCACCAAGGCAGGGGGCGACGAAACCCTCCTACGAGCAGTACTTC.

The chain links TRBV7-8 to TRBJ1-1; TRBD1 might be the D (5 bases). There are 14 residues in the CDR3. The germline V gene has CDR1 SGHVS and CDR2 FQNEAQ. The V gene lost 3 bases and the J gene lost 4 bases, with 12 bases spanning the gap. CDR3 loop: CASSFQDGTTEAFF. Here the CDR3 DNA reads TGTGCCAGCAGCTTCCAGGACGGGACCACTGAAGCTTTCTTT.

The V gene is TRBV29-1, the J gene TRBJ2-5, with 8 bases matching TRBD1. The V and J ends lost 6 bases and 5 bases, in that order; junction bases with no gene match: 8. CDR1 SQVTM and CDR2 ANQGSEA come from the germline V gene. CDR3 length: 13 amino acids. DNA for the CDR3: TGCAGCGTACTGACAGGGGCCGGGGAGACCCAGTACTTC. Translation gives CSVLTGAGETQYF.

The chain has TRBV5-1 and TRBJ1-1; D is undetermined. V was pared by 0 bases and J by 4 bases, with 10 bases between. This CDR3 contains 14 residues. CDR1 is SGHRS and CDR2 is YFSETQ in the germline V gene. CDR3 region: CASSLDQMSTEAFF. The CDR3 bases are TGCGCCAGCAGCTTGGACCAGATGAGCACTGAAGCTTTCTTT.

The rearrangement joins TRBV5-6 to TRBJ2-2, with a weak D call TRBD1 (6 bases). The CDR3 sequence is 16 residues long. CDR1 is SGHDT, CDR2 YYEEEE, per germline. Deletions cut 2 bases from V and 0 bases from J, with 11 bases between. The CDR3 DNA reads TGTGCCAGCAGCTTATTAGGGGGAGCGAACACCGGGGAGCTGTTTTTT. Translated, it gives CASSLLGGANTGELFF.

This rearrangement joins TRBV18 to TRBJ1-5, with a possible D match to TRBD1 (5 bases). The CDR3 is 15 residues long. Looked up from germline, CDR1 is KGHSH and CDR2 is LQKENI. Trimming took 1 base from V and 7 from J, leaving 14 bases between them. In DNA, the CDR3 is TGTGCCAGCTCACCACAGGGGATGGTGGACCAGCCCCAGCATTTT. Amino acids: CASSPQGMVDQPQHF.

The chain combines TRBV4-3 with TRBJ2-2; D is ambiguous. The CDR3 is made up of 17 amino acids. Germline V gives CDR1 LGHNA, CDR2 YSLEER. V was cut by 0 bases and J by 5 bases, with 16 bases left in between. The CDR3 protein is CASSQDLSFPRTGELFF. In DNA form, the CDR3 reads TGCGCCAGCAGCCAAGATCTAAGTTTCCCCCGGACCGGGGAGCTGTTTTTT.

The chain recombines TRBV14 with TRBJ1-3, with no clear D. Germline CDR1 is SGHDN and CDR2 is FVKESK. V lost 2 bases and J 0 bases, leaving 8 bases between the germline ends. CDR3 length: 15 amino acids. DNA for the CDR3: TGTGCCAGCAGCCAAAAGCAAGACTCTGGAAACACCATATATTTT. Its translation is CASSQKQDSGNTIYF.